This TCR beta chain was captured by sequencing in a study of cytomegalovirus exposure and HLA in healthy donors. PCR involved 60 Vbeta and 13 Jbeta primers. Repertoires were generated with immunoSEQ multiplex PCR, while TCRdb's copy carries only in-frame clones and drops some. The table shows 55,000 to 80,000 clones, with about 70% occurring only once. Looked up from germline, CDR1 is SEHNR and CDR2 is FQNEAQ (reference sequence). The CDR3 is 14 residues long. Trimming took 7 bases from V and 8 from J, leaving 17 bases between them. The receptor was derived from a woman in her twenties or thirties in good health and CMV-seropositive. The V gene is TRBV7-9, the J gene TRBJ1-4; D unresolved. Sequenced: PBMCs. The CDR3 reads CASIHSPRGEKLFF. In DNA, the CDR3 is TGTGCCAGCATCCACTCCCCGAGAGGGGAAAAACTGTTTTTT.